This T cell receptor beta chain was retrieved from a study of cytomegalovirus exposure and HLA in healthy donors. Study background: Most genotyped donors, over 70% of fewer than 400, had Caucasian-associated genetic ancestry. General study results and limits: Per a later analysis, 15,000 to 20,000 TCR beta sequences showed association with HLA alleles at 0.05 false discovery rate. It was reportedly the case that the classifier diagnosed cytomegalovirus status with high specificity and sensitivity.

Deletions cut 0 bases from V and 6 bases from J, with 15 bases between. Germline assignment: CDR1 LGHNA and CDR2 YSLEER. This CDR3 has 15 amino acids. Regarding donors, all were healthy bone marrow donors. To note about this clone: Its cognate antigen is unknown.

The PCR contained 60 Vbeta and 13 Jbeta primers. Profiled with immunoSEQ multiplex PCR; TCRdb holds only in-frame clones, not every one. The table has about 160,000 clones, 79% seen once; the top ten hold 2% to 2.5%. This TCR came from a man aged 40-49 years in good health and CMV-seronegative. Sequenced material: PBMCs. The V and J genes are TRBV4-3 and TRBJ2-7; D gene unclear. This CDR3 is CASSQEAQVVGEQYF. CDR3 nucleotides: TGCGCCAGCAGCCAAGAGGCGCAGGTGGTTGGCGAGCAGTACTTC.